This entry lists 8 T cell receptor beta chains sequenced from one sample in a study of CD8+ T cells in alopecia areata. Treatment specified: oral pan-JAK inhibitor, 5-10 mg twice daily. Once RNA had been extracted, it was reverse transcribed into cDNA to act as the sequencing template. The data were produced by immunoSEQ multiplex PCR, yet TCRdb's version contains in-frame clones alone and is incomplete. The sample carries roughly 73,000 clones, around 29% recorded once. The sequencing here drew on CD8+ T cells sorted from blood, taken at week 4, from a patient treated with tofacitinib. The source is a human donor with alopecia areata.

The chain recombines TRBV29-1 with TRBJ2-3; 8 positions match TRBD2. Losses at the gene ends were 3 bases for V and 9 bases for J; bases not matched to a gene: 11. From germline, CDR1 is SQVTM and CDR2 ANQGSEA. The CDR3 totals 14 residues. The DNA for the CDR3 is TGCAGCGTTGACATCCAGCGGGAGCGAGGAACGCAGTATTTT. Its protein is CSVDIQRERGTQYF.

This clone was recorded a few times. The chain joins TRBV12-5 to TRBJ2-5, with D maybe TRBD2 (5 bases). V was clipped by 6 bases and J by 5 bases, with 16 bases between them. This CDR3 spans 14 amino acids. Germline V gives CDR1 LGHNT, CDR2 FRNRAP. The CDR3 DNA reads as TGTGCTAGTGGCCAAGACAAGGAGCGGGAGACCCAGTACTTC. Translation gives CASGQDKERETQYF.

The chain couples TRBV9 to TRBJ1-1; the match to TRBD1 covers 7 bases. CDR1 and CDR2 from the germline V gene are SGDLS and YYNGEE. CDR3 length equals 14 residues. Losses at the gene ends were 4 bases for V and 2 bases for J; bases not matched to a gene: 5. CDR3 nucleotides: TGTGCCAGCAGCCCCCGGGACAGTAACACTGAAGCTTTCTTT. Protein: CASSPRDSNTEAFF.

CDR3 DNA sequence: TGCAGCGCCAGGGACAGTTCATCCCTCAGCTATGGCTACACCTTC. It is translated as CSARDSSSLSYGYTF. This chain connects TRBV29-1 to TRBJ1-2; 7 bases are shared with TRBD1. CDR1 is SQVTM, CDR2 ANQGSEA, per germline. The CDR3 runs to 15 residues. Trimming at V came to 7 bases and at J to 4 bases, leaving 15 bases not matched to a gene.

The rearrangement uses TRBV9 and TRBJ2-7, with D unresolved. The CDR3 length is 11 residues. V lost 4 bases and J 5 bases, leaving 7 bases between the germline ends. Germline values: CDR1 SGDLS, CDR2 YYNGEE. The CDR3 sequence is CASSPRNEQYF. The CDR3 DNA is TGTGCCAGCAGCCCCAGAAACGAGCAGTACTTC.

This clone was counted a single time. This chain links TRBV23-1 with TRBJ2-1; D is undetermined. TRBV23-1 falls under the ORF class, with uncertain function. The CDR3 length is 15 residues. Trimming pared 2 bases from V and 7 bases from J, leaving 15 bases between. This CDR3 reads CASSQKEDGWNEQFF. Written as DNA, the CDR3 is TGCGCCAGCAGTCAAAAGGAAGATGGATGGAATGAGCAGTTCTTC.

This clone occurred a few times. The chain has TRBV7-6 and TRBJ2-3; TRBD2 aligns across 11 bases. The CDR3 is 14 residues long. Germline V gene lookup returns CDR1 SGHVS and CDR2 FNYEAQ. J lost 5 bases, V lost 4 bases, and 2 bases had no gene match. The CDR3 region is CASSSSGRIDTQYF. Written as DNA, the CDR3 is TGTGCCAGCAGCTCTAGCGGGAGGATAGATACGCAGTATTTT.

This clone was seen only once. This chain links TRBV2 with TRBJ1-1; 8 bases fit TRBD1. Looked up from germline, CDR1 is SNHLY and CDR2 is FYNNEI. The J segment lost 6 bases and the V segment lost 6 bases, leaving 12 bases of the junction unmatched. The CDR3 has 15 amino acids. The CDR3 region has the DNA TGTGCCAGCAGCGATGCGGACAGGGTCTTATCTGAAGCTTTCTTT. Translated, it gives CASSDADRVLSEAFF. The full variable domain, with the rest looked up from reference TRBV2 and TRBJ1-1, is EPEVTQTPSHQVTQMGQEVILRCVPISNHLYFYWYRQILGQKVEFLVSFYNNEISEKSEIFDDQFSVERPDGSNFTLKIRSTKLEDSAMYFCASSDADRVLSEAFFGQGTRLTVV.